The 32 T cell receptor beta chains given below trace back to one sample, sequenced in a study of blood T cell repertoires in COVID-19. Profiled with immunoSEQ multiplex PCR; TCRdb holds only in-frame clones, not every one. The profile covers 70,000 or so clones, with over 85% appearing a single time and roughly 10% taken by the ten largest. The sample comprised peripheral blood. The source of these receptors is a human donor in a cohort sampled during active COVID-19.

The rearrangement joins TRBV9 to TRBJ2-1, with 8 bases aligning to TRBD1. Germline lookup yields CDR1 SGDLS and CDR2 YYNGEE. The CDR3 contains 17 residues. Trimming took 0 bases from V and 3 from J; bases not matched to a gene: 8. CDR3 nucleotide sequence: TGTGCCAGCAGCGTAGCACGGCAGGGGGCGATCTACAATGAGCAGTTCTTC. This codes for CASSVARQGAIYNEQFF.

J is TRBJ2-1 and V is TRBV7-9; 7 bases agree with TRBD2. The CDR3 covers 14 residues. Germline loops: CDR1 SEHNR, CDR2 FQNEAQ (reference sequence). Trimming removed 3 bases from V and 7 bases from J; junction bases left unmatched: 6. The CDR3 nucleotides read TGTGCCAGCAGCTTTAGCGGGCCCCGGAATGAGCAGTTCTTC. Translation: CASSFSGPRNEQFF.

As DNA, the CDR3 is TGTGCCAGCAGTTACAGACAGAATGAAAAACTGTTTTTT. Translated, it gives CASSYRQNEKLFF. The chain combines TRBV27 with TRBJ1-4; perhaps TRBD1 as D (5 bases). The CDR3 totals 13 residues. Germline CDR1 is MNHEY and CDR2 is SMNVEV (reference sequence). Trimming took off 4 bases at V and 5 bases at J, with 8 bases between the two ends.

V gene TRBV7-3 combines with J gene TRBJ1-6; D gene ambiguous. This CDR3 comprises 13 residues. Germline V CDR1 and CDR2: SGHTA, FQGTGA. V was cut by 4 bases and J by 5 bases, with 6 bases left in between. CDR3 protein: CASSSGNNSPLHF. In DNA, the CDR3 is TGTGCCAGCAGCTCGGGTAATAATTCACCCCTCCACTTT.

The chain couples TRBV12-3 or TRBV12-4 to TRBJ2-3, with no clear D. V lost 2 bases and J lost 2, with 5 bases in between. The CDR3 sequence is 13 residues long. In nucleotides, the CDR3 is TGTGCCAGCAGTTTACAGGACACAGATACGCAGTATTTT. This gives the protein CASSLQDTDTQYF.

This sequence joins TRBV7-2 and TRBJ2-4, with D maybe TRBD2 (6 bases). CDR1 is SGHTA, CDR2 FQGNSA, per germline. Trimming cost V 1 base and J 0 bases, with 13 bases left between them. CDR3 length: 17 residues. The CDR3: CASSLGSSGLAKNIQYF. CDR3 in DNA: TGTGCCAGCAGCTTAGGTTCCAGCGGGTTAGCCAAAAACATTCAGTACTTC.

The V and J genes are TRBV6-5 and TRBJ2-5, with D tentatively TRBD1 (5 bases). The CDR3 loop spans 15 amino acids. With 5 bases removed from V and 4 bases from J, the gap between germline ends came to 17 bases. Germline assignment: CDR1 MNHEY and CDR2 SVGAGI. DNA of the CDR3: TGTGCCAGCAGTCCCCAGCAGGGAAATGTAGAGACCCAGTACTTC. It translates to CASSPQQGNVETQYF.

This chain links TRBV7-9 with TRBJ1-2; D gene ambiguous. V gave up 5 bases and J gave up 1 base, with 14 bases separating them. CDR1 is SEHNR, CDR2 FQNEAQ, per germline (reference sequence). The CDR3 has 15 residues. As DNA, the CDR3 is TGTGCCAGCAGCCCCCCCGGGTACGTTAACTATGGCTACACCTTC. It encodes CASSPPGYVNYGYTF.

V is TRBV5-1 and J is TRBJ1-2; D not resolved. V lost 4 bases to trimming and J lost 4 bases, with 11 bases between them. The CDR3 length is 13 residues. The V gene's germline CDR1 is SGHRS and CDR2 YFSETQ. The CDR3 sequence: CASSAERAYGYTF. CDR3 in DNA: TGCGCCAGCAGCGCGGAGCGAGCCTATGGCTACACCTTC.

By frequency in the sample, this clone is medium-sized (0.01 to 0.1%). This chain links TRBV19 with TRBJ2-1, with 8 bases aligning to TRBD2. The germline gives CDR1 LNHDA, CDR2 SQIVND (reference sequence). The CDR3 has 16 residues. J gave up 8 bases and V 3 bases, and 12 bases lay outside the gene matches. This chain's CDR3 is CASSIPGGLVGHEQFF. In DNA, the CDR3 is TGTGCCAGTAGTATCCCGGGGGGACTAGTGGGCCATGAGCAGTTCTTC.

The chain employs TRBV6-6 and TRBJ2-5, with 7 nucleotides matching TRBD2. V gave up 9 bases and J gave up 5 bases; unmatched junction bases: 12. Germline CDR1 is MNHNY and CDR2 is SVGAGI (reference sequence). The CDR3 has 14 residues. The CDR3 DNA sequence: TGTGCCAGTAGGGCGGGCGGGAGAGAGGAGACCCAGTACTTC. Its protein is CASRAGGREETQYF.

The CDR3 sequence is CASSIPRDTQYF. CDR3 sequence (DNA): TGTGCCAGTAGTATACCCAGAGATACGCAGTATTTT. J is TRBJ2-3 and V is TRBV19, with D unclear. Trimming took 2 bases from V and 5 from J, leaving 5 bases between them. Germline CDR1 reads LNHDA; CDR2 reads SQIVND (reference sequence). This CDR3 contains 12 residues. Complete variable domain (other parts from reference TRBV19 and TRBJ2-3): DGGITQSPKYLFRKEGQNVTLSCEQNLNHDAMYWYRQDPGQGLRLIYYSQIVNDFQKGDIAEGYSVSREKKESFPLTVTSAQKNPTAFYLCASSIPRDTQYFGPGTRLTVL.

The genes are TRBV2 and TRBJ1-5; D perhaps matches TRBD1 (5 bases). Germline V lookup: CDR1 SNHLY, CDR2 FYNNEI. The CDR3 contains 14 residues. With 4 bases removed from V and 5 bases from J, the gap between germline ends came to 12 bases. CDR3 in DNA: TGTGCCAGCAGTGGGGGGGTCGGGTATCAGCCCCAGCATTTT. It encodes CASSGGVGYQPQHF.

The chain joins TRBV4-2 to TRBJ1-1, with a tentative D call TRBD1 (6 bases). The CDR3 has 14 residues. Trimming took off 1 base at V and 8 bases at J, with 14 bases between the two ends. The germline V gene encodes CDR1 LGHNA and CDR2 YNFKEQ. CDR3 coding DNA: TGTGCCAGCAGCCAAGGCAGGGGCATTTTGGAAGCTTTCTTT. It codes for CASSQGRGILEAFF.

The chain is built from TRBV5-1 and TRBJ2-7, with 7 bases identical to TRBD2. CDR1 and CDR2 (germline): SGHRS, YFSETQ. This CDR3 has 14 amino acids. J lost 2 bases, V lost 3 bases, and 5 bases had no gene match. Written as DNA, the CDR3 is TGCGCCAGCAGCTGGAGCGGGGATACCTACGAGCAGTACTTC. Amino acid sequence: CASSWSGDTYEQYF. The whole variable domain, filled in from reference TRBV5-1 and TRBJ2-7, reads KAGVTQTPRYLIKTRGQQVTLSCSPISGHRSVSWYQQTPGQGLQFLFEYFSETQRNKGNFPGRFSGRQFSNSRSEMNVSTLELGDSALYLCASSWSGDTYEQYFGPGTRLTVT.

The V call is TRBV24-1, the J call TRBJ2-2; TRBD1 might be the D (6 bases). The CDR3 has 13 amino acids. CDR1 KGHDR and CDR2 SFDVKD come from the germline V gene. V lost 10 bases to trimming and J lost 6 bases, with 14 bases between them. The CDR3, as DNA: TGTGCCACGGAGAGGGACACTCCCGGGGAGCTGTTTTTT. Translation: CATERDTPGELFF.

The J gene is TRBJ1-6, the V gene TRBV6-5; 8 bases match TRBD1. V shed 0 bases and J 10 bases; nucleotides not matched to a gene: 5. Germline CDR1 reads MNHEY; CDR2 reads SVGAGI. The CDR3 consists of 15 residues. CDR3 sequence (DNA): TGTGCCAGCAGTTACTCCAGGGGGCGCGGATCACCCCTCCACTTT. This codes for CASSYSRGRGSPLHF.

The V gene is TRBV18, the J gene TRBJ2-7; TRBD2 matches 12 bases. The CDR3 totals 16 residues. Germline-derived CDR1 and CDR2 are KGHSH and LQKENI. Trimming removed 0 bases from V and 7 bases from J; junction bases left unmatched: 7. The CDR3 region has the DNA TGTGCCAGCTCACCACCCTCTAGCGGGAGGGCCAAAGAGCAGTACTTC. It codes for CASSPPSSGRAKEQYF.

The V and J genes are TRBV5-1 and TRBJ2-5, with D possibly matching TRBD1 (6 bases). V lost 1 base, J lost 4 bases, and 11 bases lay in between. The CDR3 covers 14 residues. CDR1 and CDR2 (germline): SGHRS, YFSETQ. In DNA, the CDR3 is TGCGCCAGCAGCTTGACAGGGAGCCCAGAGACCCAGTACTTC. Translated: CASSLTGSPETQYF.

The rearrangement joins TRBV6-6 to TRBJ2-3; 7 bases fit TRBD1. There are 14 residues in the CDR3. Germline-derived CDR1 and CDR2 are MNHNY and SVGAGI (reference sequence). Trimming at V came to 5 bases and at J to 1 base, leaving 3 bases not matched to a gene. The CDR3 sequence: CASSRGLGTDTQYF. Here the CDR3 DNA reads TGTGCCAGCAGTAGGGGGCTTGGCACAGATACGCAGTATTTT.

V is TRBV4-1 and J is TRBJ2-1; no definite D call. Germline assignment: CDR1 MGHRA and CDR2 YSYEKL. CDR3 size: 18 residues. The V end lost 0 bases, the J end lost 0 bases, and 15 bases lay between the germline ends. CDR3 nucleotides: TGCGCCAGCAGCCAAGATGTTTTTCGGTTGCGCTCCTACAATGAGCAGTTCTTC. The encoded protein is CASSQDVFRLRSYNEQFF.

The chain has TRBV28 and TRBJ2-3; 7 nucleotides match TRBD2. The CDR3 consists of 17 residues. The germline V gene encodes CDR1 MDHEN and CDR2 SYDVKM. V dropped 2 bases and J dropped 2; count of bases not matched to a gene: 10. The CDR3, as DNA: TGTGCCAGCAGTTTAGAGAGAGGGCGGGAGTACACAGATACGCAGTATTTT. It specifies CASSLERGREYTDTQYF.

V is TRBV7-2 and J is TRBJ2-5; D is possibly TRBD1 (7 bases). Trimming cost V 5 bases and J 0 bases, with 19 bases left between them. The CDR3 spans 17 residues. CDR1 and CDR2 from the germline V gene are SGHTA and FQGNSA. The CDR3 is CASSAGQKKPYQETQYF. CDR3 bases: TGTGCCAGCAGCGCGGGACAGAAAAAACCGTACCAAGAGACCCAGTACTTC.

The V gene is TRBV18, the J gene TRBJ1-4; TRBD1 is a possible D gene (5 bases). Trimming left V 4 bases short and J 5 bases short, with 17 bases between. The CDR3 has 16 residues. CDR1 is KGHSH and CDR2 is LQKENI in the germline V gene. As DNA, the CDR3 is TGTGCCAGCTCACAAGACAGCTTGAGGTTGAATGAAAAACTGTTTTTT. This gives the protein CASSQDSLRLNEKLFF.

In this sample, this clone turned up once. The rearrangement links TRBV18 to TRBJ2-7; TRBD2 might be the D (6 bases). Germline values: CDR1 KGHSH, CDR2 LQKENI. The germline V and J ends were trimmed by 10 bases and 2 bases, with 15 bases remaining between them. The CDR3 extends over 13 amino acids. Here the CDR3 DNA reads TGTGCCAAGCCCGGGGGTAGGGCCTACGAGCAGTACTTC. Protein sequence: CAKPGGRAYEQYF.

The rearrangement links TRBV28 to TRBJ1-1; 8 positions match TRBD1. V lost 5 bases to trimming and J lost 1 base; unmatched junction nucleotides: 3. CDR3 length equals 14 residues. Per the germline V gene, CDR1 is MDHEN and CDR2 is SYDVKM. The CDR3 here is CASSGGTGNTEAFF. The CDR3, as DNA: TGTGCCAGCAGTGGCGGGACAGGGAACACTGAAGCTTTCTTT.

The rearrangement uses TRBV28 and TRBJ2-5; D unclear. The CDR3 has 11 residues. Germline V gene sequence: CDR1 MDHEN, CDR2 SYDVKM. V dropped 2 bases and J dropped 9 bases, with 7 bases sitting between them. The CDR3 DNA is TGTGCCAGCAGTTTAGCTAGGTCCCAGTACTTC. Its protein is CASSLARSQYF.

V is TRBV4-3 and J is TRBJ1-4; 8 bases are shared with TRBD1. The CDR3 length is 13 residues. The ends lost 5 bases at V and 7 bases at J; junction bases unmatched: 3. Germline V gene sequence: CDR1 LGHNA, CDR2 YSLEER. DNA of the CDR3: TGCGCCAGCAGCAGCAGGGGGCCTGAAAAACTGTTTTTT. Translating gives CASSSRGPEKLFF.

The chain has TRBV4-3 and TRBJ2-4; tentatively, D is TRBD1 (5 bases). CDR3 length: 18 amino acids. V was shortened by 0 bases and J by 6 bases, with 21 bases between the two germline ends. The germline gives CDR1 LGHNA, CDR2 YSLEER. The chain's CDR3 is CASSQDRREGIRGNIQYF. CDR3 in DNA: TGCGCCAGCAGCCAAGATCGCAGAGAAGGGATAAGGGGAAACATTCAGTACTTC.

This clone was recorded once. The chain combines TRBV27 with TRBJ2-1; 7 nucleotides align to TRBD2. The germline gives CDR1 MNHEY, CDR2 SMNVEV (reference sequence). The CDR3 sequence is 19 residues long. After removal of 3 bases from V and 2 bases from J, the junction contained 16 bases not matched to a gene. CDR3 in DNA: TGTGCCAGCAGTTTCCCCAGGGTGGGCGGGAGAGTCCCCTACAATGAGCAGTTCTTC. Translation gives CASSFPRVGGRVPYNEQFF.

The chain couples TRBV7-8 to TRBJ2-1; 7 bases line up with TRBD2. The CDR3 runs to 15 residues. Trimming at V came to 2 bases and at J to 7 bases, leaving 8 bases not matched to a gene. Germline values: CDR1 SGHVS, CDR2 FQNEAQ. CDR3 in DNA: TGTGCCAGCAGCTTACTAACGGGAGGATTGAATGAGCAGTTCTTC. Residues: CASSLLTGGLNEQFF. Looking up the rest from reference TRBV7-8 and TRBJ2-1 gives the full variable domain: GAGVSQSPRYKVAKRGQDVALRCDPISGHVSLFWYQQALGQGPEFLTYFQNEAQLDKSGLPSDRFFAERPEGSVSTLKIQRTQQEDSAVYLCASSLLTGGLNEQFFGPGTRLTVL.

To note about this clone: A read error may produce the germline difference seen at one junction end. The chain has TRBV18 and TRBJ2-2; the match to TRBD1 covers 7 bases. The CDR3 is 14 amino acids. Germline V gene data show CDR1 as KGHSH and CDR2 as LQKENI. The CDR3 coding sequence is TGTGCCAGCTCGCTGACAGGGAACCCCGGGGAGCTGTTTTTT. It yields the protein CASSLTGNPGELFF. Together with reference TRBV18 and TRBJ2-2, the CDR3 gives the full variable domain: NAGVMQNPRHLVRRRGQEARLRCSPMKGHSHVYWYRQLPEEGLKFMVYLQKENIIDESGMPKERFSAEFPKEGPSILRIQQVVRGDSAAYFCASSLTGNPGELFFGEGSRLTVL.